This TCR beta chain was documented in a study of beta chain features in type 1 diabetes. This CDR3 has 15 amino acids. V dropped 0 bases and J dropped 1 base, with 7 bases sitting between them. In germline, CDR1 is KGHSH, CDR2 LQKENI. The isolated RNA, all of it, was reverse transcribed, so expressed TCRB transcripts were what got sequenced. Assay used: immunoSEQ multiplex PCR; TCRdb lists only in-frame clones, some missing. Of about 170,000 clones detected, around 7.8% appear once; the ten largest clones hold 0.94%. Study-level findings and limits: Significant though moderate, a shortening of TCRB CDR3s appeared in all four CD4+ subsets of Type 1 diabetes patients.

CD45RO/CCR7/CD25/CD127/CD95/CD27 staining was used to isolate CD4+ naive, central memory, regulatory and stem cell-like memory cells by sorting. This clone came up a few times. Its antigen is undetermined. The sample comprised central memory CD4+ T cells from blood. This sequence was found in a woman aged 35 to 49 with type 1 diabetes. The chain combines TRBV18 with TRBJ1-3; no clear D gene. The CDR3 nucleotides read TGTGCCAGCTCACCACCGGCTCAGTCTGGAAACACCATATATTTT. This gives the protein CASSPPAQSGNTIYF.